This paragraph reports one T cell receptor beta chain. The data were obtained in a study of patients and donors after allogeneic stem cell transplantation. Germline values: CDR1 SEHNR, CDR2 FQNEAQ (reference sequence). There are 15 residues in the CDR3. The V and J ends lost 7 bases and 8 bases respectively, with 21 bases between them. Via MiXCR, TCRdb re-called the RT-PCR reads, giving one row per CDR3 protein. This sample has some 200,000 distinct CDR3 sequences, with 41% found just once. This receptor was obtained from a human donor who was either an allogeneic HSCT recipient or a stem cell or donor lymphocyte infusion donor (not recorded which). It is not recorded whose cells these are; they may come from a transplant donor. The chain employs TRBV7-9 and TRBJ2-1; a weak D match, TRBD1 (5 bases). Sample: blood, either unsorted or a sorted T cell fraction (not recorded which). This chain's CDR3 is CASIFFSRGAYEQFF. The CDR3 DNA follows: TGTGCCAGCATCTTCTTCTCTAGGGGCGCCTATGAGCAGTTCTTC.